This entry describes one T cell receptor (beta chain). Its antigen is not identified. This entry belongs to a study of Tregs in tolerant kidney transplant recipients. About the study: Recipient cells were told from donor cells by antibody staining. Points from the study as a whole: Findings come from small patient numbers and require larger validation.

This table comes from immunoSEQ multiplex PCR, and its TCRdb copy is limited to in-frame clones, with some not included. The sample holds tens of thousands of clones, just under 97% seen once. The TCR sequence derives from a human donor in good health. The material sequenced was Tregs from blood cultured with allogeneic cells.

The CDR3 bases are TGTGCCAGCAGCTTAGATCACAAGCACAGGACTACAGATACGCAGTATTTT. Translation gives CASSLDHKHRTTDTQYF. The gene calls are TRBV11-2 and TRBJ2-3; TRBD1 or TRBD2 may be the D gene (5 bases each). Trimming stripped 0 bases from V and 3 bases from J, with 16 bases between. The CDR3 has 17 amino acids. The germline V gene has CDR1 SGHAT and CDR2 FQNNGV.